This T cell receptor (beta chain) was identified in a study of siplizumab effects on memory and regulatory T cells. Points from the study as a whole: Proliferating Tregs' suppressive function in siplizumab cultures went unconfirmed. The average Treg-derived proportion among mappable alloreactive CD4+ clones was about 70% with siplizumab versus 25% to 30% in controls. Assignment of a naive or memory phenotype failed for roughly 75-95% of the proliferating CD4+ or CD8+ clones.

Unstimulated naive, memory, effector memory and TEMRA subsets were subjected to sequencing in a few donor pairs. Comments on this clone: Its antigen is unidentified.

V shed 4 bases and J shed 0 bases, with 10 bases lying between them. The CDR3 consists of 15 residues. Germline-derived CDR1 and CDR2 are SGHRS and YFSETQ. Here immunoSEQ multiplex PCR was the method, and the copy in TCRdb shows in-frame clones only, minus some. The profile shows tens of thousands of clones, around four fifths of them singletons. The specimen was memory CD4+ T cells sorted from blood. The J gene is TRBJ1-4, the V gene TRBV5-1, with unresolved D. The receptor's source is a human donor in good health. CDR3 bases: TGCGCCAGCAGCATAGGGAGGGCAACTAATGAAAAACTGTTTTTT. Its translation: CASSIGRATNEKLFF.